The 14 T cell receptor beta chains below were found in one sample sequenced in a study of CD8+CD57+ T cells in acquired aplastic anemia (dated by TCRdb to the late 2010s). Sequenced using an Illumina HiSeq 2000. TCR beta VDJ combination and CDR3 sequence profiling used genomic DNA as the template. TCRdb applied fastp at Q25 and MiXCR to the public reads, then kept only in-frame beta chains. Entries that share a CDR3 protein sequence are merged under the most common genes and DNA. The table for this sample lists roughly 500,000 distinct CDR3 sequences; 25% to 40% of them were counted only once. Of the sample, 0.8% to 0.85% is held by the ten largest clones. The patients picked for sequencing were ones in whom flow cytometry had shown an expansion of CD8+CD57+ cells. The sample comprised sorted CD4+, CD8+, or CD8+CD57+ T cells (not recorded which) from PBMCs. The receptor source for this set is a human donor with aplastic anemia.

This clonotype was observed a few times. A read error may produce the germline difference seen at one junction end. The gene calls are TRBV5-1 and TRBJ2-1; 7 bases agree with TRBD2. The CDR3 length is 15 residues. The germline gives CDR1 SGHRS, CDR2 YFSETQ. The CDR3, as DNA: TGCGCCAGCAGCTTGGCTAGCGGCGCCTACAATGAGCAGTCCTTC. This codes for CASSLASGAYNEQSF. The full variable domain, rest sourced from reference TRBV5-1 and TRBJ2-1, is KAGVTQTPRYLIKTRGQQVTLSCSPISGHRSVSWYQQTPGQGLQFLFEYFSETQRNKGNFPGRFSGRQFSNSRSEMNVSTLELGDSALYLCASSLASGAYNEQSFGPGTRLTVL.

This clonotype occurred many times. V and J are TRBV2 and TRBJ2-3; a weak D match, TRBD2 (5 bases). CDR3 size: 14 residues. Germline V gives CDR1 SNHLY, CDR2 FYNNEI. Trimming removed 6 bases from V and 4 bases from J, with 14 bases in between. CDR3: CASRLFGGPDTQYF. The CDR3 DNA reads TGTGCCAGCAGGTTATTCGGAGGACCAGATACGCAGTATTTT. The variable domain in full, with the rest retrieved from reference TRBV2 and TRBJ2-3, is EPEVTQTPSHQVTQMGQEVILRCVPISNHLYFYWYRQILGQKVEFLVSFYNNEISEKSEIFDDQFSVERPDGSNFTLKIRSTKLEDSAMYFCASRLFGGPDTQYFGPGTRLTVL.

V and J are TRBV10-3 and TRBJ1-5; perhaps TRBD1 as D (5 bases). The CDR3 has 17 residues. With 10 bases removed from V and 0 bases from J, the gap between germline ends came to 22 bases. CDR1 is ENHRY, CDR2 SYGVKD, per germline. The chain's CDR3 is CATSRTGTGNSNQPQHF. The CDR3 DNA is TGTGCCACCTCTCGTACTGGGACGGGAAATAGCAATCAGCCCCAGCATTTT.

This clonotype was seen ten or more times. The rearrangement uses TRBV25-1 and TRBJ1-2; 10 nucleotides align to TRBD1. Germline CDR1 is MGHDK and CDR2 is SYGVNS. V was pared by 3 bases and J by 7 bases, with 14 bases of the junction left unmatched. The CDR3 spans 17 residues. In DNA form, the CDR3 reads TGTGCCAGCAGTGAGCGCCTCATCCGGGACAGGGGCTCTGGCTACACCTTC. Translating gives CASSERLIRDRGSGYTF.

This clonotype was counted only a few times. The chain uses TRBV20-1 and TRBJ2-5; TRBD2 matches at 10 bases. Trimming cost V 3 bases and J 5 bases; bases outside gene matches: 6. The CDR3 extends over 14 amino acids. Germline V gene sequence: CDR1 DFQATT, CDR2 SNEGSKA (reference sequence). DNA for the CDR3: TGCAGTGCTAGGTCGAGCGGGAGGGATGAGACCCAGTACTTC. Amino acids: CSARSSGRDETQYF.

V is TRBV29-1 and J is TRBJ1-1, with no clear D. This CDR3 comprises 13 residues. Germline assignment: CDR1 SQVTM and CDR2 ANQGSEA. Trimming cost V 7 bases and J 6 bases, with 18 bases left between them. In DNA, the CDR3 is TGCAGCGCCCGGGCTTCCGATTTAGCTGAAGCTTTCTTT. As protein: CSARASDLAEAFF. Full variable domain (rest looked up from reference TRBV29-1 and TRBJ1-1): SAVISQKPSRDICQRGTSLTIQCQVDSQVTMMFWYRQQPGQSLTLIATANQGSEATYESGFVIDKFPISRPNLTFSTLTVSNMSPEDSSIYLCSARASDLAEAFFGQGTRLTVV.

This rearrangement joins TRBV20-1 to TRBJ2-7; 12 bases line up with TRBD2. V dropped 0 bases and J dropped 4; count of bases not matched to a gene: 4. Looked up from germline, CDR1 is DFQATT and CDR2 is SNEGSKA (reference sequence). The CDR3 sequence is 15 residues long. CDR3 coding DNA: TGCAGTGCTAGAGATGGGACTAGCGGGCTTTACGAGCAGTACTTC. It translates to CSARDGTSGLYEQYF.

This clonotype appeared many times. CDR3 sequence (DNA): TGTGCCAGCAGCTTAGTCCTCACCGCTACGGGGGGAGTCAACTATGGCTACACCTTC. This gives the protein CASSLVLTATGGVNYGYTF. The chain carries TRBV11-2 and TRBJ1-2, with D possibly being TRBD1 (5 bases). Per the germline V gene, CDR1 is SGHAT and CDR2 is FQNNGV. The germline V and J ends were trimmed by 1 base and 2 bases, with 23 bases remaining between them. The length of the CDR3 is 19 residues.

This clonotype was observed a handful of times. This chain joins TRBV27 and TRBJ1-5; D perhaps matches TRBD1 (6 bases). The V and J ends lost 3 bases and 3 bases respectively, with 9 bases between them. CDR1 is MNHEY and CDR2 is SMNVEV in the germline V gene (reference sequence). The length of the CDR3 is 14 residues. The CDR3 DNA reads as TGTGCCAGCAGTTTTCGACAGGTCAATCAGCCCCAGCATTTT. Protein product: CASSFRQVNQPQHF.

This clonotype occurred a few times. The V gene is TRBV2, the J gene TRBJ2-1; 9 nucleotides align to TRBD1. The CDR3 loop spans 14 amino acids. The germline CDR1 and CDR2 sequences are SNHLY and FYNNEI. Unmatched junction bases numbered 3, after V lost 6 bases and J lost 3 bases. In nucleotides, the CDR3 is TGTGCCAGCAGAATGACAGGGGGCTACAATGAGCAGTTCTTC. As protein: CASRMTGGYNEQFF.

This clonotype was detected many times. This chain uses TRBV2 with TRBJ1-4; TRBD1 is a possible D gene (5 bases). CDR3 length: 15 residues. Trimming removed 6 bases at V and 3 bases at J, with 14 bases between. CDR1 and CDR2 from the germline V gene are SNHLY and FYNNEI. The CDR3 loop reads CASSDTTGANEKLFF. The CDR3 nucleotides are TGTGCCAGCAGCGATACAACAGGCGCTAATGAAAAACTGTTTTTT.

This chain connects TRBV9 to TRBJ1-6; 10 bases align to TRBD1. Trimming took 4 bases from V and 7 from J; bases not matched to a gene: 5. The CDR3 sequence is 15 residues long. Germline CDR1 and CDR2: SGDLS and YYNGEE. The CDR3 coding sequence is TGTGCCAGCAGCATTCAGGGACAGGGGAATTCACCCCTCCACTTT. Protein sequence: CASSIQGQGNSPLHF.

The chain joins TRBV12-3 or TRBV12-4 to TRBJ2-6; D is unresolved. The V end lost 3 bases, the J end lost 0 bases, and 12 bases lay between the germline ends. The CDR3 runs 17 residues. The CDR3 loop is CASSFSVSSSGANVLTF. CDR3 DNA sequence: TGTGCCAGCAGTTTTTCAGTGTCTAGCTCTGGGGCCAACGTCCTGACTTTC.

In regard to this clonotype: A much larger clone lies one base from this, so it may be a read error. This sequence joins TRBV20-1 and TRBJ2-1; D ambiguous. Germline loops: CDR1 DFQATT, CDR2 SNEGSKA (reference sequence). The CDR3 is 12 residues long. Trimming took 6 bases from V and 10 from J, leaving 16 bases between them. The CDR3 region is CSASKTAYEQFF. CDR3 nucleotide sequence: TGCAGTGCAAGTAAGACGGCCTACGAGCAGTTCTTC.